The rows below give T cell receptor beta chains drawn from one sample of a study of cytomegalovirus exposure and HLA in healthy donors. The data were produced by immunoSEQ multiplex PCR, yet TCRdb's version contains in-frame clones alone and is incomplete. This table holds 120,000 or so clones, 17% found once. Sequenced input: PBMCs. The receptors derive from a female donor in good health and CMV-seropositive. Both conserved end residues are part of each CDR3. A D gene is named only where the DNA matches it firmly. Not all rows give a size; the values are once, few, many and, for expanded clones, a class.

D gene	J gene	CDR3 length	clone size	V gene	CDR3 DNA	CDR3 protein
NA	TRBJ1-5	13	few	TRBV2	TGTGCCAGCAGGGGGACAAACAATCAGCCCCAGCATTTT	CASRGTNNQPQHF
NA	TRBJ2-5	12	NA	TRBV11-3	TGTGCCAGCAGCCGGGGAGTAGAGACCCAGTACTTC	CASSRGVETQYF
NA	TRBJ1-2	15	few	TRBV4-3	TGCGCCAGCAGCCAGTCATACAGGGTATCCTATGGCTACACCTTC	CASSQSYRVSYGYTF
TRBD1	TRBJ1-2	16	NA	TRBV4-3	TGCGCCAGCAGCCAAGTCGGGGACAGGGTTTCGGATGGCTACACCTTC	CASSQVGDRVSDGYTF
NA	TRBJ2-3	13	NA	TRBV2	TGTGCCAGCAGCGGTCGACAGTTAGATACGCAGTATTTT	CASSGRQLDTQYF
NA	TRBJ2-7	14	few	TRBV7-2	TGTGCCAGCAGCGATGGAAACAGGCACTACGAGCAGTACTTC	CASSDGNRHYEQYF
NA	TRBJ1-4	16	few	TRBV10-1	TGCGCCAGCTGGGAGACGAATGGATCAACTAATGAAAAACTGTTTTTT	CASWETNGSTNEKLFF
NA	TRBJ1-2	15	few	TRBV5-1	TGCGCCAGCAGCTTGGCTCAGGGTTGGAACTATGGCTACACCTTC	CASSLAQGWNYGYTF
TRBD1	TRBJ1-5	14	NA	TRBV19	TGTGCCAGTAGTATCTGGACAGGGGGTCAGCCCCAGCATTTT	CASSIWTGGQPQHF
NA	TRBJ1-6	15	NA	TRBV19	TGTGCCAGTAATTCTGACAGATACTATAATTCACCCCTCCACTTT	CASNSDRYYNSPLHF
TRBD1	TRBJ2-7	14	NA	TRBV30	TGTGCCTGCTTCCCCTCGGACAGGGTCTACGAGCAGTACTTC	CACFPSDRVYEQYF
NA	TRBJ1-4	14	NA	TRBV7-2	TGTGCCAGCAGCCCGACAGGATCTAATGAAAAACTGTTTTTT	CASSPTGSNEKLFF
NA	TRBJ2-2	14	few	TRBV2	TGTGCCAGCAAATGGGCCCACCCGGCCGGGGAGCTGTTTTTT	CASKWAHPAGELFF
TRBD1	TRBJ2-3	14	NA	TRBV27	TGTGCCAGCAGTCCGGACAGGTACACAGATACGCAGTATTTT	CASSPDRYTDTQYF
NA	TRBJ1-1	15	NA	TRBV27	TGTGCCAGCAGGGGACACGTTCAAATGAACACTGAAGCTTTCTTT	CASRGHVQMNTEAFF
TRBD1	TRBJ2-2	16	NA	TRBV5-4	TGTGCCAGCAGCTCCCCACGACAGGGTCGGGGCGGGGAGCTGTTTTTT	CASSSPRQGRGGELFF
TRBD2	TRBJ2-5	14	NA	TRBV6-5	TGTGCCAGCAGCCTAGCGGCTAGGGGAGAGACCCAGTACTTC	CASSLAARGETQYF
NA	TRBJ2-7	16	few	TRBV6-5	TGTGCCAGCAGTTACTCGAGGACGAAGACTACCTACGAGCAGTACTTC	CASSYSRTKTTYEQYF
NA	TRBJ2-1	14	NA	TRBV5-1	TGCGCCAGCAGCTTGGGGGGGGACTACAATGAGCAGTTCTTC	CASSLGGDYNEQFF
TRBD1	TRBJ2-2	15	few	TRBV6-6	TGTGCCAGCACCCAGCAGGGGGCGCAAACCGGGGAGCTGTTTTTT	CASTQQGAQTGELFF
NA	TRBJ1-5	14	NA	TRBV27	TGTGCCAGCAGTTGGGCAGCCCAGCCTCAGCCCCAGCATTTT	CASSWAAQPQPQHF
TRBD1	TRBJ2-1	13	NA	TRBV28	TGTGCCAGTGGACAGGGCTCCTACAATGAGCAGTTCTTC	CASGQGSYNEQFF
NA	TRBJ1-6	13	NA	TRBV7-9	TGTGCCAGCAGCTTGGAAGGGGATTCACCCCTCCACTTT	CASSLEGDSPLHF
TRBD1	TRBJ2-7	17	NA	TRBV6-1	TGTGCCAGCAGTGCACAACCTCGGGACAGGGTTTCCTACGAGCAGTACTTC	CASSAQPRDRVSYEQYF
NA	TRBJ2-7	15	few	TRBV2	TGTGCCAGCAGTTCAGCCCTTCTTAGGAGCTACGAGCAGTACTTC	CASSSALLRSYEQYF
TRBD2	TRBJ2-7	15	NA	TRBV6-5	TGTGCCAGCAGTTACCAGCGGGAGGATTCGGGCGAGCAGTACTTC	CASSYQREDSGEQYF
NA	TRBJ2-7	13	NA	TRBV14	TGTGCCAGCAGCCAAGAAAGAGACTACGAGCAGTACTTC	CASSQERDYEQYF
TRBD1	TRBJ1-2	19	few	TRBV19	TGTGCCAGTAGTATAATCGGACAGGGGTCTTTTCCGAGTAACTATGGCTACACCTTC	CASSIIGQGSFPSNYGYTF
NA	TRBJ1-3	17	few	TRBV7-9	TGTGCCAGCAGCCCGTTTGGGAGAGGGGGCTCTGGAAACACCATATATTTT	CASSPFGRGGSGNTIYF
NA	TRBJ2-7	14	few	TRBV5-1	TGCGCCAGCTCGTTGGGGGGTGCTGCCTACGAGCAGTACTTC	CASSLGGAAYEQYF
TRBD1	TRBJ1-3	15	NA	TRBV9	TGTGCCAGCAGCGGGACAGGGCGGTCTGGAAACACCATATATTTT	CASSGTGRSGNTIYF
TRBD2	TRBJ2-1	21	NA	TRBV15	TGTGCCACCAGCAGTTTCCCCCGCGGTTGGGGGCGGGAGGGCAGAGACAATGAGCAGTTCTTC	CATSSFPRGWGREGRDNEQFF
TRBD2	TRBJ2-5	17	few	TRBV5-6	TGTGCCAGCAGCTTTTCCCCGGGACTAGCGGGGGGGTGGACCCAGTACTTC	CASSFSPGLAGGWTQYF
TRBD1	TRBJ2-7	12	few	TRBV6-5	TGTGCCAGCAGCTTCCGACAGGGCGAGCAGTACTTC	CASSFRQGEQYF
TRBD2	TRBJ2-3	16	many	TRBV6-4	TGTGCCAGCAGTGACTCTAGCGGGGGGCCCACAGATACGCAGTATTTT	CASSDSSGGPTDTQYF
NA	TRBJ1-2	14	NA	TRBV5-6	TGTGCCAGCAGCTTCGGGAAGGGAACCTATGGCTACACCTTC	CASSFGKGTYGYTF
NA	TRBJ1-5	14	NA	TRBV28	TGTGCCAGCAGTCTCGGGGAGCGCTTGAGGCCCCAGCATTTT	CASSLGERLRPQHF
NA	TRBJ2-1	14	few	TRBV2	TGTGCCAGCAATGTGCTCGGTACGCACAATGAGCAGTTCTTC	CASNVLGTHNEQFF
NA	TRBJ2-5	14	NA	TRBV10-3	TGTGCCATCAGTCGGCTCGAGGGAACCGAGACCCAGTACTTC	CAISRLEGTETQYF
NA	TRBJ2-5	15	NA	TRBV5-6	TGTGCCAGCAGCCCGACCCCGCGGGCGGGAGAGACCCAGTACTTC	CASSPTPRAGETQYF
TRBD1	TRBJ2-6	16	few	TRBV29-1	TGCAGCGTGCGGACAGGACTTCACTCTGGGGCCAACGTCCTGACTTTC	CSVRTGLHSGANVLTF
NA	TRBJ2-7	17	few	TRBV14	TGTGCCAGCAGCCAAGATGGGGGGACAGTAATTTCCTACGAGCAGTACTTC	CASSQDGGTVISYEQYF
NA	TRBJ2-1	13	few	TRBV28	TGTGCCAGCAGGGCGGGCGTCAGGAATGAGCAGTTCTTC	CASRAGVRNEQFF
NA	TRBJ2-5	15	NA	TRBV4-3	TGCGCCAGCAGCCAAGCTAGGGAGGCCCAGGGGACCCAGTACTTC	CASSQAREAQGTQYF
TRBD2	TRBJ2-2	14	few	TRBV29-1	TGCAGCGTTAGGACTAGCGGGAACACCGGGGAGCTGTTTTTT	CSVRTSGNTGELFF
NA	TRBJ2-7	14	NA	TRBV4-3	TGCGCCAGCAGCGAACAACGGTTCGGGTACGAGCAGTACTTC	CASSEQRFGYEQYF
NA	TRBJ2-3	17	few	TRBV4-1	TGCGCCAGCAGCCAATTAAATCTAGTTCCGGGCACAGATACGCAGTATTTT	CASSQLNLVPGTDTQYF
NA	TRBJ1-3	15	few	TRBV30	TGTGCCTGGAGTGTAGACGGACACTCTGGAAACACCATATATTTT	CAWSVDGHSGNTIYF
NA	TRBJ1-2	16	few	TRBV25-1	TGTGCCAGCAGTGAATATAATGGAGGGGCTAACTATGGCTACACCTTC	CASSEYNGGANYGYTF
NA	TRBJ1-5	12	NA	TRBV19	TGTGCCAGTAGACGGAGCAATCAGCCCCAGCATTTT	CASRRSNQPQHF
NA	TRBJ2-6	14	NA	TRBV9	TGTGCCAGCACGAAGAGGACTGGGGCCAACGTCCTGACTTTC	CASTKRTGANVLTF
TRBD1	TRBJ1-4	16	NA	TRBV4-3	TGCGCCAGCAGCCAGGGGATACAGGGGCGCGGGGAAAAACTGTTTTTT	CASSQGIQGRGEKLFF